The clone carrying this T cell receptor (beta chain) came up a few times. Its cognate antigen is unknown. The junction does not match germline at one end; this may be a read error. RNA transcripts served as the template for amplifying TCR beta CDR3 regions. HTBI primers drove first-round RT-PCR of the TCR CDR3. One entry per CDR3 protein, called by TCRdb with MiXCR from the multiplex PCR reads. The repertoire holds some 270,000 distinct CDR3 sequences, around 24% seen once, with approximately 32% in the top ten. The study based diagnoses on clinical symptoms, serum thyroxine and TRAb, thyroid ultrasound and orbital computed tomography. Each 10 ml fresh peripheral blood draw supplied the PBMCs. This entry comes from a study of T cells in Graves' hyperthyroidism and ophthalmopathy. Whole-study context: At initial diagnosis, before any treatment had begun, peripheral blood was obtained. The study's findings and limits: Blood shared most expanded thyroid clonotypes above 0.001.

CDR1 MDHEN and CDR2 SYDVKM come from the germline V gene. The CDR3 contains 14 residues. The sequence derives from a middle-aged woman with Graves' ophthalmopathy. V is TRBV28 and J is TRBJ1-6; D gene unclear. The sequencing input was blood. CDR3 region: CASNIQSNNSLLHF. DNA for the CDR3: TGTGCCAGCAACATACAGTCCAATAATTCACTCCTCCACTTT.